This is a list of T cell receptor beta chains from one sample in a study of T cells after posttransplantation cyclophosphamide. Data came from immunoSEQ multiplex PCR; TCRdb stores just in-frame clones and leaves some out. The sample has approximately 26,000 clones, 86% seen once. Sequences were obtained from PBMCs. These TCRs come from a middle-aged man. CDR3s leave out the opening cysteine and the closing phenylalanine or tryptophan. Each record gives: V gene, CDR3 protein.

>TRBV19
ASSQGGANVLT
>TRBV6-6
ASRRQGTAEAF
>TRBV9
ASSVGQMFSYNSPLH
>TRBV6-5
ASRKTGDGGYT
>TRBV4-1
ASSPQGVGAGTEAF
>TRBV4-3
ASRWTGYTGELF
>TRBV11-3
ASSARSSGFGNQPQH
>TRBV4-2
ASSQEPGSEVHEQY
>TRBV30
AWSPGQISGGYT
>TRBV18
ASSPGTRTVAYNGQF
>TRBV10-3
AISEGRPRSSYSNQPQH
>TRBV5-4
ASSLPNTGELF
>TRBV10-3
AISAGGDLDTQY
>TRBV7-6
ASSLIASRTGGWGGYT
>TRBV5-1
ASSLGTGQGNEKLF
>TRBV19
ASSIGGTARGETQY
>TRBV15
ATSGQMTGDGEKLF
>TRBV4-1
ASSQYRGKGSTDTQY
>TRBV28
ASSSGTGHFYGYT
>TRBV5-1
ASSPEGNYEQY
>TRBV7-9
ASSPGQGYGSGNTIY
>TRBV5-1
ASSKGQLETQY
>TRBV2
ASSARRGENRNEQF
>TRBV14
ASSPQGWHGYT
>TRBV4-1
ASSQVSRSTDTQY
>TRBV10-2
ASSRKAGITDTQY
>TRBV5-4
ASSLRGRAF
>TRBV30
AWSVLGRTGRSYEQY
>TRBV29-1
SVEVSVTQY
>TRBV5-1
ASSLVGDAEQY
>TRBV4-2
ASSQRQGTGELF
>TRBV7-9
ASSTTGIGYGYT
>TRBV19
ASTPEAHRNTIY
>TRBV11-2
ASSSDREYYNEQF
>TRBV7-9
ASSLTGPPYEQY
>TRBV19
ASSNRDRWNYGYT
>TRBV6-1
ASPGQNYGYT
>TRBV6-5
ASISLRQGHT
>TRBV19
ASSPGDRGSGYT
>TRBV5-5
ASTPSPGQGTYEQY
>TRBV11-3
ASSLFSDQPQH
>TRBV6-5
ASKNGGASNYGYT
>TRBV6-5
ASKTIRSGNSPLH
>TRBV4-1
ASSPRRSISTDTQY
>TRBV28
ASRYSGTGGTEAF
>TRBV29-1
STGTSGGKTQY
>TRBV2
ASGGSSYT
>TRBV7-9
ASSYGGRPQH
>TRBV4-1
ASSQDIVSGNTIY
>TRBV7-2
ASSFRQGRNIQY
>TRBV13
ASSSGTANYGYT
>TRBV6-6
ASSSSPQGPYGYT
>TRBV5-1
ASRSVGGLYSHEQF
>TRBV27
ASSPGQGVQPQH
>TRBV29-1
SVGVGGYTEAF